The 17 T cell receptor beta chains given below trace back to one sample, sequenced in a study of long-term antiretroviral therapy in people with HIV. An immunoSEQ assay, version v3.0, was performed at survey level. The protocol was immunoSEQ multiplex PCR, while the TCRdb copy is restricted to in-frame clones and leaves out a portion. This table holds 7,800 or so clones, approximately 80% found once. The input for sequencing was unsorted PBMCs, taken 0.1 years after starting antiretroviral therapy. The receptor set was obtained from a man aged 35 to 55 with HIV.

The chain links TRBV6-1 to TRBJ1-1, with D maybe TRBD1 (5 bases). The germline V gene encodes CDR1 MNHNS and CDR2 SASEGT. The CDR3 loop spans 12 amino acids. Deletions cut 3 bases from V and 11 bases from J, with 13 bases between. DNA of the CDR3: TGTGCCAGCAGTGAGCCAGGGATGACGGCTTTCTTT. Protein product: CASSEPGMTAFF.

This chain uses TRBV2 with TRBJ2-7; 10 bases line up with TRBD1. This CDR3 has 15 residues. V was pared by 5 bases and J by 1 base, with 5 bases of the junction left unmatched. Germline loops: CDR1 SNHLY, CDR2 FYNNEI. In nucleotides, the CDR3 is TGTGCCAGCAGTTCCGGGACAGGGGATTCCTACGAGCAGTACTTC. It yields the protein CASSSGTGDSYEQYF.

The J gene is TRBJ2-7, the V gene TRBV11-2; 8 nucleotides line up with TRBD1. The V segment lost 0 bases and the J segment 3 bases; nucleotides outside the gene matches: 4. The CDR3 length is 15 residues. From germline, CDR1 is SGHAT and CDR2 FQNNGV. CDR3 in amino acids: CASSLDLTGVYEQYF. DNA of the CDR3: TGTGCCAGCAGCTTAGACCTGACAGGGGTCTACGAGCAGTACTTC.

The sample holds a few counts of this clone. The gene calls are TRBV27 and TRBJ1-2, with unresolved D. CDR1 is MNHEY and CDR2 is SMNVEV in the germline V gene (reference sequence). The CDR3 is 14 amino acids. Trimming removed 5 bases from V and 0 bases from J, with 10 bases in between. CDR3 DNA: TGTGCCAGCAGTATGGACGGTGCTAACTATGGCTACACCTTC. Encoded protein: CASSMDGANYGYTF.

This clone was detected only a few times. The chain is built from TRBV7-9 and TRBJ1-2, with D possibly being TRBD1 (5 bases). The germline V gene encodes CDR1 SEHNR and CDR2 FQNEAQ (reference sequence). The V end was cut by 7 bases, the J end by 5 bases, with 14 bases between. The CDR3 covers 13 residues. The CDR3 sequence: CASTSSGGYGYTF. The CDR3 DNA sequence: TGTGCCAGCACCTCGAGCGGGGGGTATGGCTACACCTTC.

This clone occurred a few times. This chain links TRBV9 with TRBJ1-2; TRBD1 matches at 7 bases. CDR1 and CDR2 from the germline V gene are SGDLS and YYNGEE. The CDR3 length is 14 residues. V was clipped by 1 base and J by 3 bases; unmatched bases: 3. CDR3 sequence: CASSVRQGDYGYTF. CDR3 in DNA: TGTGCCAGCAGCGTAAGACAGGGCGACTATGGCTACACCTTC.

The chain couples TRBV11-2 to TRBJ2-7; 10 bases match TRBD2. After removal of 10 bases from V and 0 bases from J, the junction contained 3 bases not matched to a gene. Germline lookup yields CDR1 SGHAT and CDR2 FQNNGV. This CDR3 region has 13 residues. The CDR3 spells CATRTSGSYEQYF. The CDR3 bases are TGTGCCACCCGGACTAGCGGCTCCTACGAGCAGTACTTC.

Details on this clone: Other DNA sequences in this specimen translate into the identical CDR3. The J gene is TRBJ1-6, the V gene TRBV10-2; maybe TRBD1 (6 bases). CDR1 and CDR2 from the germline V gene are WSHSY and SAAADI. This CDR3 spans 15 amino acids. The V end lost 7 bases, the J end lost 1 base, and 11 bases lay between the germline ends. The CDR3 region has the DNA TGCGCCAGCACCGAGGGGGGGTCCTATAATTCACCCCTCCACTTT. It encodes CASTEGGSYNSPLHF.

This chain links TRBV6-1 with TRBJ1-5, with TRBD1 identical over 7 bases. V lost 3 bases to trimming and J lost 7 bases; unmatched junction nucleotides: 6. Germline values: CDR1 MNHNS, CDR2 SASEGT. This CDR3 region has 14 residues. This chain's CDR3 is CASSEETGWQPQHF. The CDR3 nucleotides read TGTGCCAGCAGTGAGGAGACAGGGTGGCAGCCCCAGCATTTT.

The chain combines TRBV13 with TRBJ1-1, with D perhaps TRBD1 (5 bases). The CDR3 runs to 14 residues. V shed 3 bases and J shed 2 bases, with 10 bases lying between them. Germline V gives CDR1 PRHDT, CDR2 FYEKMQ (reference sequence). The CDR3 bases are TGTGCCAGCAGCTTTCGGACACCTAACACTGAAGCTTTCTTT. It specifies CASSFRTPNTEAFF.

The chain recombines TRBV9 with TRBJ2-3, with 14 bases matching TRBD2. J was trimmed by 6 bases and V by 3 bases; bases with no gene match: 6. Looked up from germline, CDR1 is SGDLS and CDR2 is YYNGEE. This CDR3 contains 16 residues. The DNA for the CDR3 is TGTGCCAGCAGCGCGACTAGCGGGGGGGCTTGGGATACGCAGTATTTT. Its translation is CASSATSGGAWDTQYF. Full variable domain (rest looked up from reference TRBV9 and TRBJ2-3): DSGVTQTPKHLITATGQRVTLRCSPRSGDLSVYWYQQSLDQGLQFLIQYYNGEERAKGNILERFSAQQFPDLHSELNLSSLELGDSALYFCASSATSGGAWDTQYFGPGTRLTVL.

The chain employs TRBV30 and TRBJ1-1; D possibly corresponds to TRBD1 (6 bases). Germline V gene lookup returns CDR1 GTSNPN and CDR2 SVGIG (reference sequence). This CDR3 has 15 amino acids. Trimming shortened V by 2 bases and J by 0 bases, and 13 bases separated the two germline ends. CDR3 amino acids: CAWSPPGTLNTEAFF. As DNA, the CDR3 is TGTGCCTGGAGTCCCCCCGGGACACTGAACACTGAAGCTTTCTTT.

The CDR3 DNA sequence: TGTGCCAGCAGGGACAGGAACACCGGGGAGCTGTTTTTT. It translates to CASRDRNTGELFF. The chain is built from TRBV11-2 and TRBJ2-2, with D perhaps TRBD1 (6 bases). CDR3 length: 13 amino acids. Per the germline V gene, CDR1 is SGHAT and CDR2 is FQNNGV. V lost 6 bases and J 1 base, leaving 6 bases between the germline ends.

This chain joins TRBV6-1 and TRBJ2-7; D is undetermined. Germline V gene sequence: CDR1 MNHNS, CDR2 SASEGT. This CDR3 comprises 13 residues. V was clipped by 5 bases and J by 2 bases, with 10 bases between them. CDR3 region: CASSTFGAYEQYF. CDR3 sequence (DNA): TGTGCCAGCAGTACCTTCGGAGCCTACGAGCAGTACTTC.

J is TRBJ2-2 and V is TRBV7-2; 14 bases match TRBD2. Trimming took 4 bases from V and 0 from J; bases not matched to a gene: 4. Germline V CDR1 and CDR2: SGHTA, FQGNSA. The CDR3 extends over 18 amino acids. The CDR3 sequence is CASSSGLAGGANTGELFF. The CDR3 DNA reads TGTGCCAGCAGCTCCGGACTAGCGGGGGGTGCGAACACCGGGGAGCTGTTTTTT. Using reference TRBV7-2 and TRBJ2-2 for the parts outside the CDR3, the full variable domain is GAGVSQSPSNKVTEKGKDVELRCDPISGHTALYWYRQSLGQGLEFLIYFQGNSAPDKSGLPSDRFSAERTGGSVSTLTIQRTQQEDSAVYLCASSSGLAGGANTGELFFGEGSRLTVL.

CDR3 amino acids: CASSQDLGGGSSYNEQFF. The CDR3 coding sequence is TGTGCCAGCAGCCAAGATCTTGGTGGCGGTAGCTCCTACAATGAGCAGTTCTTC. The chain employs TRBV14 and TRBJ2-1; D is undetermined. In germline, CDR1 is SGHDN, CDR2 FVKESK. This CDR3 contains 18 residues. Trimming cost V 0 bases and J 0 bases, with 15 bases left between them.

The chain recombines TRBV9 with TRBJ2-2; D gene uncertain. Germline V lookup: CDR1 SGDLS, CDR2 YYNGEE. V shed 4 bases and J shed 3 bases, with 4 bases lying between them. The CDR3 spans 12 residues. CDR3 DNA sequence: TGTGCCAGCAGCCCGGACACCGGGGAGCTGTTTTTT. It is translated as CASSPDTGELFF. The full variable domain, rest sourced from reference TRBV9 and TRBJ2-2, is DSGVTQTPKHLITATGQRVTLRCSPRSGDLSVYWYQQSLDQGLQFLIQYYNGEERAKGNILERFSAQQFPDLHSELNLSSLELGDSALYFCASSPDTGELFFGEGSRLTVL.